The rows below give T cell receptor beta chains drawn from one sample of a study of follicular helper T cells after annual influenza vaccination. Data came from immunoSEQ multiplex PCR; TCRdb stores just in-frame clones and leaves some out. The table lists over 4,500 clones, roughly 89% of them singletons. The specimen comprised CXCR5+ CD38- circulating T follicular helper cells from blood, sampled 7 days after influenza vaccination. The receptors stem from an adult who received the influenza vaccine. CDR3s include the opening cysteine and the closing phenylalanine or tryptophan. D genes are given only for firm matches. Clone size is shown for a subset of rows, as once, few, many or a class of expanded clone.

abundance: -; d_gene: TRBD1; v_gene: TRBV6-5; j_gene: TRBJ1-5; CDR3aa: CASSRDRGSTPQHF; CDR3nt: TGTGCCAGCAGTCGGGACAGGGGAAGTACGCCCCAGCATTTT
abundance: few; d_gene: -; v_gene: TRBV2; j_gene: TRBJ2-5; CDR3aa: CASSGTRAGETQYF; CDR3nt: TGTGCCAGCAGTGGAACTAGAGCAGGAGAGACCCAGTACTTC
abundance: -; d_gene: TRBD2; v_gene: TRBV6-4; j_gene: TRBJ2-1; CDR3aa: CASRAGGSSNEQFF; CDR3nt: TGTGCCAGCCGGGCGGGAGGGTCTTCGAATGAGCAGTTCTTC
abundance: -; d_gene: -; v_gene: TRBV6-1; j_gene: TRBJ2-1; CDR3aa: CASSRNEQFF; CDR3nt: TGTGCCAGCAGCCGTAATGAGCAGTTCTTC
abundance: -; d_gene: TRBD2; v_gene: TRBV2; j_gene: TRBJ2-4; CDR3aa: CASSGRGLTLAKNIQYF; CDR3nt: TGTGCCAGCAGTGGAAGGGGACTAACCTTAGCCAAAAACATTCAGTACTTC
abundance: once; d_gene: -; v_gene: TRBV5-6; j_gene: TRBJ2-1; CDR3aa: CASSLLGDASYNEQFF; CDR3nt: TGTGCCAGCAGCTTGCTGGGCGACGCCTCCTACAATGAGCAGTTCTTC
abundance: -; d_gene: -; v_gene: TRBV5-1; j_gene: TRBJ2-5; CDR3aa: CASTERAGKQETQYF; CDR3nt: TGCGCCAGCACCGAGCGGGCAGGTAAACAAGAGACCCAGTACTTC
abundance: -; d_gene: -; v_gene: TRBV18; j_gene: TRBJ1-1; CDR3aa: CASSTGGWSEAFF; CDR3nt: TGTGCCAGCTCCACCGGAGGGTGGTCTGAAGCTTTCTTT
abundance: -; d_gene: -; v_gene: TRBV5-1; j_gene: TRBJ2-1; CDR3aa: CASSPRQFSYNEQFF; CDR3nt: TGCGCCAGCAGCCCCCGACAGTTCTCCTACAATGAGCAGTTCTTC
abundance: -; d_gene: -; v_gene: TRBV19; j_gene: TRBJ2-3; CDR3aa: CASGPEGGPTDTQYF; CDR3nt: TGTGCCAGCGGACCGGAGGGGGGGCCAACAGATACGCAGTATTTT
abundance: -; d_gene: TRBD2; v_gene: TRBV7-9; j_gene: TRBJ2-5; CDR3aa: CASSSSGAGETQYF; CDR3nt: TGTGCCAGCAGCTCTAGCGGTGCGGGAGAGACCCAGTACTTC
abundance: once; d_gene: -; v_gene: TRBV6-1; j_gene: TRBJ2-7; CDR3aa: CASSGTYEQYF; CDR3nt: TGTGCCAGCAGTGGGACTTACGAGCAGTACTTC
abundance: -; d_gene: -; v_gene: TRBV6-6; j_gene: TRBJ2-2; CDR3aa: CASSLSQMKTGELFF; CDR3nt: TGTGCCAGCAGTTTATCACAGATGAAGACCGGGGAGCTGTTTTTT
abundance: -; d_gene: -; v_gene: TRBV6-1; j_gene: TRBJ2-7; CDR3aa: CASSEVGRGEQYF; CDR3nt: TGTGCCAGCAGTGAAGTTGGAAGGGGCGAGCAGTACTTC
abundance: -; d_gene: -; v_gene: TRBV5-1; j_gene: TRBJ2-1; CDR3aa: CASSLSASFF; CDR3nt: TGCGCCAGCAGCTTGAGCGCCTCGTTCTTC
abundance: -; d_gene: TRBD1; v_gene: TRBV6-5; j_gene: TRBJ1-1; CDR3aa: CASVGQTNTEAFF; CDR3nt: TGTGCCAGCGTGGGACAGACGAACACTGAAGCTTTCTTT
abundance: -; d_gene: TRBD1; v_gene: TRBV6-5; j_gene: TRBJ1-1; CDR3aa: CASNPQGAGEAFF; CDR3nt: TGTGCCAGCAATCCACAGGGGGCGGGTGAAGCTTTCTTT
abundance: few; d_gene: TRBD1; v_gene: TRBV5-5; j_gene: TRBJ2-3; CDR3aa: CASSAGGGTGFTDTQYF; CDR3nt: TGTGCCAGCAGCGCAGGGGGGGGGACAGGGTTCACAGATACGCAGTATTTT
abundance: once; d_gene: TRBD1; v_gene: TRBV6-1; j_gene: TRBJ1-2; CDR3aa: CASSSPGQGRYGYTF; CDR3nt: TGTGCCAGCAGTTCGCCGGGACAGGGGAGGTATGGCTACACCTTC
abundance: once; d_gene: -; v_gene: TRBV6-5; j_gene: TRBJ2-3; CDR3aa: CASRPGQLSTDTQYF; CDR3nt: TGTGCCAGCAGACCCGGACAGCTTAGCACAGATACGCAGTATTTT
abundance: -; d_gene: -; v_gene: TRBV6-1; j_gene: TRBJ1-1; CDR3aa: CASWRWGNTEAFF; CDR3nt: TGTGCCAGCTGGAGGTGGGGTAACACTGAAGCTTTCTTT
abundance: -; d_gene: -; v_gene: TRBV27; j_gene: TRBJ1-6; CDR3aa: CASSAQQGSYNSPLHF; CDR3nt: TGTGCCAGCAGTGCACAACAGGGATCCTATAATTCACCCCTCCACTTT
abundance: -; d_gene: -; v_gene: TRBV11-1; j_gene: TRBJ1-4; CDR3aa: CASSSSEKLFF; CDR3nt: TGTGCCAGCAGTAGCAGTGAAAAACTGTTTTTT